This T cell receptor (beta chain) was sequenced for a study of blood T cell repertoires in COVID-19. Method: immunoSEQ multiplex PCR; TCRdb's copy keeps in-frame clones and lacks some. The repertoire includes some 40,000 clones, more than 75% of them detected once, and about 15% sits in the top ten. CDR1 and CDR2 from the germline V gene are SGHDN and FVKESK. This CDR3 comprises 12 residues. V shed 2 bases and J 9 bases; nucleotides not matched to a gene: 4. This clone has only a few counts. Sequencing used peripheral blood. This TCR came from a man aged 50-59 years with active or convalescent COVID-19. This chain uses TRBV14 with TRBJ2-7; 7 bases line up with TRBD1. Here the CDR3 reads CASSQYDRAQYF. The CDR3 DNA reads TGTGCCAGCAGCCAATACGACAGGGCGCAGTACTTC. The full variable domain, its missing parts supplied by reference TRBV14 and TRBJ2-7, is EAGVTQFPSHSVIEKGQTVTLRCDPISGHDNLYWYRRVMGKEIKFLLHFVKESKQDESGMPNNRFLAERTGGTYSTLKVQPAELEDSGVYFCASSQYDRAQYFGPGTRLTVT.